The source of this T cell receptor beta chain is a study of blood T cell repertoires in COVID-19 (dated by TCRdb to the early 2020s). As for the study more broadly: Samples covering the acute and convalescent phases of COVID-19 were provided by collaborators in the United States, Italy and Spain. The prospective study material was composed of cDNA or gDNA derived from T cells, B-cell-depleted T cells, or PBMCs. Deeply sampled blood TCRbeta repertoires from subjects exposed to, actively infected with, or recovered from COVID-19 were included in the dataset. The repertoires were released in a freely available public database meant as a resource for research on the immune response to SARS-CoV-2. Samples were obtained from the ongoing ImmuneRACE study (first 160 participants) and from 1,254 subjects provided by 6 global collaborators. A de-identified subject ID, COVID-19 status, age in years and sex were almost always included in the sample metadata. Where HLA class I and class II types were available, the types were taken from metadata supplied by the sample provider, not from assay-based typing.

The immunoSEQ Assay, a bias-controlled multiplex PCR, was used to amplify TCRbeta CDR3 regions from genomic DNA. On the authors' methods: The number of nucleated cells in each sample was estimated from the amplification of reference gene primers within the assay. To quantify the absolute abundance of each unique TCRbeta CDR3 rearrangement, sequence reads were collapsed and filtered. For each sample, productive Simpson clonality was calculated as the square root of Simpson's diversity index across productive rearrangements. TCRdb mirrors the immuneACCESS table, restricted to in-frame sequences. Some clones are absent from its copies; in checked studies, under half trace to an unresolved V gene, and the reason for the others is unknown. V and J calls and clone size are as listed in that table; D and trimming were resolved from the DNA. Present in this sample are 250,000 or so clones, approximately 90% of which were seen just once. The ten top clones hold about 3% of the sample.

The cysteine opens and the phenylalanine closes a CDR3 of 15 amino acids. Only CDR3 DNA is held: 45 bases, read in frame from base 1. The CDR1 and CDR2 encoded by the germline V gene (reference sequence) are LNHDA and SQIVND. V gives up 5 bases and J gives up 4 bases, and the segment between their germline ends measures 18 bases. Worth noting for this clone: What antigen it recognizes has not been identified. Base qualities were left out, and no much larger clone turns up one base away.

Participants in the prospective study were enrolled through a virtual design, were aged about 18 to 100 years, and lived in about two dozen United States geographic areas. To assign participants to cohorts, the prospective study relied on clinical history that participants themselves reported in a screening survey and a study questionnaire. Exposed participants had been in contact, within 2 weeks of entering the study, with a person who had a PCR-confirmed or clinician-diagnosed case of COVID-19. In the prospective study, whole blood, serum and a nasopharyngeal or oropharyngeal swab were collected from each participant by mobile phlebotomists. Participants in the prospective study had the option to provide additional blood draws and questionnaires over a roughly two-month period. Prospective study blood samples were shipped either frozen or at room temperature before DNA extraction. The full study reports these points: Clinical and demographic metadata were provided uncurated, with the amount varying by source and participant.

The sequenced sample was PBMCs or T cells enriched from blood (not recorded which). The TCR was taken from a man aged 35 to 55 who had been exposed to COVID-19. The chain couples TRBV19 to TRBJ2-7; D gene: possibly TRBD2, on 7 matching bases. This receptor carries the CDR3 CASSSKGGREYEQYF. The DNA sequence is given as TGTGCCAGTAGTTCTAAGGGGGGGAGGGAATACGAGCAGTACTTC.